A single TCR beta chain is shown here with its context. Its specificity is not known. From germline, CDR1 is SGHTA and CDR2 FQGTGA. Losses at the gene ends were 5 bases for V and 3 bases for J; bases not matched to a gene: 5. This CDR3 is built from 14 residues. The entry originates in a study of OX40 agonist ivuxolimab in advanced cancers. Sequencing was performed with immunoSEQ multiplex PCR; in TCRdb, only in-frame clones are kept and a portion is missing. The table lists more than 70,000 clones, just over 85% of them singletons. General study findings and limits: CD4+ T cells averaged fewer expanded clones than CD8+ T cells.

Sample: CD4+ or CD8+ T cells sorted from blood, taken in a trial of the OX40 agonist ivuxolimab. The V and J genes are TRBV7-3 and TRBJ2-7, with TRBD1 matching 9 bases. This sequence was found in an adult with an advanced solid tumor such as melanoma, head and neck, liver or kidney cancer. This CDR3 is CASSPDRGSYEQYF. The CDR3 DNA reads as TGTGCCAGCAGCCCAGACAGGGGGAGCTACGAGCAGTACTTC. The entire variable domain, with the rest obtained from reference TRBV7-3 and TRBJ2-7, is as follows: GAGVSQTPSNKVTEKGKYVELRCDPISGHTALYWYRQSLGQGPEFLIYFQGTGAADDSGLPNDRFFAVRPEGSVSTLKIQRTERGDSAVYLCASSPDRGSYEQYFGPGTRLTVT.